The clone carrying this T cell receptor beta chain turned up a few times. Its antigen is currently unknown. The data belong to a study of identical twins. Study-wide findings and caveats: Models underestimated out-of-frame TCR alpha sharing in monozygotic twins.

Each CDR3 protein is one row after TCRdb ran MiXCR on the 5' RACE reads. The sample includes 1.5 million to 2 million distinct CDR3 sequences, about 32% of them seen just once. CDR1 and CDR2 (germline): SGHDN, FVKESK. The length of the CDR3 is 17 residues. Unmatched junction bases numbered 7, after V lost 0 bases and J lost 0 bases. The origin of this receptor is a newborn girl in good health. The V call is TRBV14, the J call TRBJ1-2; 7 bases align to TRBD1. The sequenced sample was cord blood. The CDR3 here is CASSQDPQGTSNYGYTF. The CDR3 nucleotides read TGTGCCAGCAGCCAAGATCCACAGGGGACGTCTAACTATGGCTACACCTTC.